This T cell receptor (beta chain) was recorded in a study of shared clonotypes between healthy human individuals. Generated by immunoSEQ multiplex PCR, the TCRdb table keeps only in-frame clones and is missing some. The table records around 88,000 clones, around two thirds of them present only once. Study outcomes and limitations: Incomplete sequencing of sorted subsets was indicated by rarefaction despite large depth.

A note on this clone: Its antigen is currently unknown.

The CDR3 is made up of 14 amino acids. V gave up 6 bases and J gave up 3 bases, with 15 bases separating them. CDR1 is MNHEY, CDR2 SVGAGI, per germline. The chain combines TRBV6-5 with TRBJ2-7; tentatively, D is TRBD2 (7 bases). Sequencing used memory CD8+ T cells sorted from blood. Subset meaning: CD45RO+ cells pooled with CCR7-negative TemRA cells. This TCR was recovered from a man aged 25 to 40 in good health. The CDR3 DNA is TGTGCCAGCAGGGGAGGGGGGAGAGGCTACGAGCAGTACTTC. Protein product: CASRGGGRGYEQYF.